Listed below are T cell receptor beta chains from one sample, sequenced in a study of PD-1 blockade in classical Hodgkin lymphoma. Assay used: immunoSEQ multiplex PCR; TCRdb lists only in-frame clones, some missing. The sample has tens of thousands of clones, about three quarters seen once. The material sequenced was peripheral blood mononuclear cells (PBMCs), taken at baseline. Every receptor here comes from a human donor with classical Hodgkin lymphoma. Each CDR3 is given with its conserved first and last residue.

v_call: TRBV7-2; j_call: TRBJ1-4; cdr3_aa: CASSLASLNEKLFF
v_call: TRBV7-9; j_call: TRBJ2-7; cdr3_aa: CASSLGGGGHEQYF
v_call: TRBV19; j_call: TRBJ1-6; cdr3_aa: CASLQGNNSPLHF
v_call: TRBV4-2; j_call: TRBJ2-3; cdr3_aa: CASSLDGGRTDTQYF
v_call: TRBV20-1; j_call: TRBJ2-7; cdr3_aa: CSARDLYEQYF
v_call: TRBV7-9; j_call: TRBJ1-1; cdr3_aa: CASSPPDRVWNTEAFF
v_call: TRBV30; j_call: TRBJ1-2; cdr3_aa: CAWSSIRDREVLRYGYTF
v_call: TRBV6-1; j_call: TRBJ2-7; cdr3_aa: CASSENSGGHFSYEQYF
v_call: TRBV7-9; j_call: TRBJ1-2; cdr3_aa: CASSLADSGYGYTF
v_call: TRBV7-6; j_call: TRBJ2-5; cdr3_aa: CASSPRAQTGYF